This T cell receptor beta chain was recorded in a study of vaccination and CD4 T cells after COVID-19. The wider study: Participants were administered two doses of either the BNT162b2 or the mRNA-1273 vaccine.

Treatment defined: roughly ten-day PBMC culture with coronavirus spike peptide pools or control peptides (ViraFEST assay). For ViraFEST, peptide pools expanded antigen-specific T cells, after which the TCRs were sequenced. Cultured CD4+ T-cell DNA underwent Oncomine TCR Beta short-read sequencing. Each CDR3 protein is one row after TCRdb ran MiXCR on the PCR reads. Counted here are under 25,000 distinct CDR3 sequences, 67% occurring once; the ten biggest clones make up 7.6%. With respect to this clonotype: What it binds is unknown.

The sequence derives from a human donor who had recovered from COVID-19. The sample consisted of CD4+ T cells from blood, cultured in vitro.

The CDR3 coding sequence is TGTGCCAGCAACCCTACCACCGGGTCTGGCCCCTACGAGCAGTACTTC. Translating gives CASNPTTGSGPYEQYF. The chain links TRBV4-2 to TRBJ2-7; D gene ambiguous. This CDR3 is built from 16 residues. The germline V and J ends were trimmed by 7 bases and 2 bases, with 21 bases remaining between them. Germline values: CDR1 LGHNA, CDR2 YNFKEQ.